This T cell receptor (beta chain) is drawn from a study of blood T cells in healthy people across ages. Through a sample-barcoded 5' primer and a J-beta primer mix, a second PCR was run for roughly 7 to 12 cycles. TCRdb reprocessed the 5' RACE reads with MiXCR, giving one entry per CDR3 protein. The table shows approximately 1,700,000 distinct CDR3 sequences, with about two fifths occurring only once. With 5 bases clipped from V and 2 bases from J, the junction kept 9 bases outside the gene matches. The CDR3 runs 15 residues. Germline V gives CDR1 SGHTA, CDR2 FQGNSA. This clonotype was seen a handful of times. The draw of peripheral blood yielded roughly 9.1 milliliters from each donor. Samples each had at least 5.5 micrograms of total RNA extracted.

The chain couples TRBV7-2 to TRBJ2-7; TRBD2 agrees at 7 bases. Sequencing used blood. This TCR was recovered from a human donor in good health. The CDR3 DNA reads as TGTGCCAGCAGCCCGCGGACTAGTGGAGCCTACGAGCAGTACTTC. Its translation: CASSPRTSGAYEQYF.